This TCR beta chain was sequenced in a study of CXCR3-negative and CXCR3-positive naive CD8 T cells. Broader study findings: Both naive subsets, CXCR3-negative and CXCR3-positive, displayed similar TRBV-TRBJ usage, unlike memory cells. CXCR3-positive naive cells had more hydrophobic TRB CDR3s than CXCR3-negative naive cells.

With regard to this clonotype: Its antigen remains unknown.

Approximately 320,000 cells per CD8+ T cell subset were flow-sorted in triplicate. The germline V gene has CDR1 SGDLS and CDR2 YYNGEE. The CDR3 has 15 amino acids. TRB cDNA was prepared as libraries by UMI-labeled 5' RACE. Reanalyzing the 5' RACE reads, TCRdb keeps one entry per CDR3 protein, without DNA. The table for this sample gives some 120,000 distinct CDR3 sequences. Sequenced: naive CXCR3+ CD8+ T cells from blood. Subset of the sample: CD45RO-CCR7+CD27+CD95- naive CD8+ T cells expressing CXCR3 (TNR3+). The chain couples TRBV9 to TRBJ2-1; lacking DNA, the TRBD1 call made by TCRdb goes unchecked. This TCR derives from a human donor in good health. Some clones in this sample may be carry-over from other donors' samples. CDR3 amino acids: CASTTDGGPNNEQFF.